This TCR beta chain is drawn from a study of somatic mutations in cytotoxic T cells in rheumatoid arthritis. General study points: In the expanded CD8+ clones, the antigen targets remained unknown. In about an eighth of the roughly 60 patients, the largest CD8+ clone exceeded 20% of CD8+ cells.

V dropped 0 bases and J dropped 5 bases, with 16 bases sitting between them. The germline V gene has CDR1 SGHDN and CDR2 FVKESK. This CDR3 spans 16 amino acids. The assay was immunoSEQ multiplex PCR, and TCRdb's table has in-frame clones only and misses some. There are about 20,000 clones in the sample; around 84% occur only once, and approximately 19% lies in the top ten. Notes on this clone: Its antigen is not identified.

Flow cytometry was used to check the purity of CD4+ and CD8+ cells, which had been isolated by positive magnetic bead selection. This clonotype was sampled from a woman aged 45-65 years in good health. V usage is TRBV14 and J usage is TRBJ1-2, with D possibly TRBD1 on 5 matching bases. Sequenced input: CD8+ T cells sorted from blood. The CDR3: CASSQDGEGDLYGYTF. The CDR3 DNA reads as TGTGCCAGCAGCCAAGATGGTGAAGGGGACTTATATGGCTACACCTTC. The whole variable domain, remainder taken from reference TRBV14 and TRBJ1-2, is EAGVTQFPSHSVIEKGQTVTLRCDPISGHDNLYWYRRVMGKEIKFLLHFVKESKQDESGMPNNRFLAERTGGTYSTLKVQPAELEDSGVYFCASSQDGEGDLYGYTFGSGTRLTVV.